This entry is about one T cell receptor beta chain. The sample comes from a study of blood T cell repertoires in COVID-19. Study background: The United States, Italy and Spain supplied acute and convalescent COVID-19 samples. PBMCs, B-cell-depleted T cells, or T cells provided the cDNA or gDNA that made up the material.

The germline V gene encodes CDR1 GTSNPN and CDR2 SVGIG (reference sequence). The CDR3 extends over 13 amino acids. Trimming removed 2 bases at V and 4 bases at J, with 11 bases between. Original processing methods: Nucleated cell number was recorded as an estimate derived from reference gene primer amplification. Clones were read by immunoSEQ multiplex PCR, and TCRdb kept only the in-frame ones, dropping some. Clone size and the V and J calls come from that table; the DNA yielded D and trimming. The table records over 200,000 clones, 70% to 90% of them present only once. The sequencing input was peripheral blood. This TCR derives from a woman under 40 with acute or convalescent COVID-19. The chain links TRBV30 to TRBJ1-2; TRBD1 might be the D (5 bases). The CDR3 sequence is CAWSLGGVYGYTF. CDR3 bases: TGTGCCTGGAGTTTGGGAGGGGTCTATGGCTACACCTTC.